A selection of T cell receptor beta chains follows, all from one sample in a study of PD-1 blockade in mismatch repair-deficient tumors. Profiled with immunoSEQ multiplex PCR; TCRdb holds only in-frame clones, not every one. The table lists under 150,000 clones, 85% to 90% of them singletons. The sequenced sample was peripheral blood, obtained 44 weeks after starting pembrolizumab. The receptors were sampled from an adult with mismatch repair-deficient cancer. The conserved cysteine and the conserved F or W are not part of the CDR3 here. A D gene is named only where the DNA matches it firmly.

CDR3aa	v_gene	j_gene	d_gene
ASSPLLAWGTGELF	TRBV11-2	TRBJ2-2	TRBD2
ASSLASYRDRRYNGYT	TRBV7-8	TRBJ1-2	TRBD1
ASSLNPAGNTIY	TRBV7-6	TRBJ1-3	.
ASREGTSGSYEQY	TRBV11-2	TRBJ2-7	TRBD2
ASSPGTSGINEQF	TRBV4-3	TRBJ2-1	TRBD2
ASSKPTGNIQY	TRBV11-2	TRBJ2-4	TRBD1
SGPGQCYANTGELF	TRBV29-1	TRBJ2-2	TRBD1
SGIAASEQF	TRBV29-1	TRBJ2-1	.
ASGPAGTSGNNEQF	TRBV4-2	TRBJ2-1	TRBD2
ASRRLGGQGSTEAF	TRBV10-2	TRBJ1-1	TRBD1
ASRTGTTYGYT	TRBV2	TRBJ1-2	.
ASGLSGHYEQY	TRBV19	TRBJ2-7	.
ASINEAAEAF	TRBV6-6	TRBJ1-1	.
ASSQVWRNTGELF	TRBV4-3	TRBJ2-2	.
ASSQDAGTGNEKLF	TRBV4-2	TRBJ1-4	TRBD1
ASSFLGESTDTQY	TRBV28	TRBJ2-3	.
ASSQDTTGGGEKLF	TRBV4-3	TRBJ1-4	.
ASSRGTGELF	TRBV6-5	TRBJ2-2	.
SVDVETSTDTQY	TRBV29-1	TRBJ2-3	.
ASSWSGTGEAF	TRBV6-5	TRBJ1-1	TRBD1
ASSHRGAEAF	TRBV6-5	TRBJ1-1	TRBD1
ASSPSGPGDGKLF	TRBV18	TRBJ1-4	.
ASSDSDRGHTDTQY	TRBV6-4	TRBJ2-3	TRBD1
ASSSRDQQF	TRBV5-1	TRBJ2-1	.
AIRVGREGSYEQY	TRBV10-3	TRBJ2-7	TRBD2
ASSLIGPNEQF	TRBV27	TRBJ2-1	.
ASTPAGAPYEQY	TRBV27	TRBJ2-7	.
ASSLGGAGANVLT	TRBV11-3	TRBJ2-6	.
ASSSSPGSREQF	TRBV5-1	TRBJ2-1	.
ASSLAGGQGYTEAF	TRBV28	TRBJ1-1	TRBD1
ASSPVWPKNIQY	TRBV11-2	TRBJ2-4	.
ATSMETGTGELF	TRBV15	TRBJ2-2	.
SVSAQGQPQH	TRBV29-1	TRBJ1-5	.
ASSLRRLGADGYT	TRBV28	TRBJ1-2	.
ASSLLGGLAGEGFVSYEQY	TRBV7-3	TRBJ2-7	TRBD2
ASVYSSGTSETQY	TRBV6-1	TRBJ2-5	TRBD2
ASSEAGPSYEQY	TRBV6-1	TRBJ2-7	.
ASSVASMNTEAF	TRBV9	TRBJ1-1	.
ASSLGTGWVYEQY	TRBV28	TRBJ2-7	TRBD1
ASSADNEQF	TRBV10-2	TRBJ2-1	.
ASSNGDGDYNEQF	TRBV6-5	TRBJ2-1	.
ASSRGYEQY	TRBV28	TRBJ2-7	.
ASTPPGGTQY	TRBV6-5	TRBJ2-3	.
ANQGNSYEQY	TRBV6-5	TRBJ2-7	.
ASSEAWGPKNTEAF	TRBV6-1	TRBJ1-1	.
ASSLTRLGNNEQF	TRBV7-8	TRBJ2-1	.
ASSSTGLAGAGELF	TRBV27	TRBJ2-2	TRBD2
ASSLGTGGLEQY	TRBV18	TRBJ2-7	TRBD1
ASSFRGTLNEQF	TRBV13	TRBJ2-1	.
ASSGGPPAGEQY	TRBV5-1	TRBJ2-7	.
AISGTGVPPGEQY	TRBV10-3	TRBJ2-7	TRBD1
ASSLNGGGQPQH	TRBV27	TRBJ1-5	.
ASSPTGTASYEQY	TRBV5-1	TRBJ2-7	TRBD1
ASSLSRGSNQPQH	TRBV27	TRBJ1-5	.
ASSSAGTGNGYT	TRBV5-1	TRBJ1-2	TRBD1
ASSINGQGRFYGYT	TRBV19	TRBJ1-2	TRBD1
ASSQDPGAGNTIY	TRBV4-3	TRBJ1-3	.